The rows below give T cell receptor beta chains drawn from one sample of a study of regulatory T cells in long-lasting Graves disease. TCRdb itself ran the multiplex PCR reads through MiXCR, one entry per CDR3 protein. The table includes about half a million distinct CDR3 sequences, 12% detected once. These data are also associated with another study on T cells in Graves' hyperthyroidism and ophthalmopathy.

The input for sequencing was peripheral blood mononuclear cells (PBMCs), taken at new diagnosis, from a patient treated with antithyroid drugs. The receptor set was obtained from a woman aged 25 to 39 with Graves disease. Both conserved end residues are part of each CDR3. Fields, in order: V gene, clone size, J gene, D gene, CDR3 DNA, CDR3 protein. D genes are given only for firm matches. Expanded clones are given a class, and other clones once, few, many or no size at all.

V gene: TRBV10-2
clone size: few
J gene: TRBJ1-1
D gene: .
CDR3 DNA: TGCGCCACAAGCTCCCCCCAGGGCTACGCCGAAGCTTTCTTT
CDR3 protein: CATSSPQGYAEAFF

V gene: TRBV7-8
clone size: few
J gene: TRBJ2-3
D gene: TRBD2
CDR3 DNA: TGTGCCAGCAGCTTATTTGGAACCAGACTAGCGGGGGCAGATACGCAGTATTTT
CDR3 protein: CASSLFGTRLAGADTQYF

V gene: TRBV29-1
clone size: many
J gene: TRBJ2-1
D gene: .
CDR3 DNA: TGCAGCGTGGGAGCGGGCCAGAGCTCCTACAATGAGCAGTTCTTC
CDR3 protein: CSVGAGQSSYNEQFF

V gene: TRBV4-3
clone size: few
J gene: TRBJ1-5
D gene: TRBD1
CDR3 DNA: TGCGCCAGCAGCCTCAACAGGGGACAGCCCCAGCATTTT
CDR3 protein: CASSLNRGQPQHF

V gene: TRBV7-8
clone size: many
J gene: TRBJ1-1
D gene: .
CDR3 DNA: TGTGCCAGCCCACTGCTGGAAGGGATGAACACTGAAGCTTTCTTT
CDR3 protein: CASPLLEGMNTEAFF

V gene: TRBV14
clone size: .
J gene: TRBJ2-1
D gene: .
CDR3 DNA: TGTGCCAGCAGCCAAGTCCACCCCAGCGAGCAGTTCTTC
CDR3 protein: CASSQVHPSEQFF

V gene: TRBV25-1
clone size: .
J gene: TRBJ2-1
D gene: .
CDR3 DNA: TGTGCCAGCAGCCGGGACGAACTATGGGGGAACAATGAGCAGTTCTTC
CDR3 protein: CASSRDELWGNNEQFF

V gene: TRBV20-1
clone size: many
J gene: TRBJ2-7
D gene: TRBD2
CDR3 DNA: TGCAGTGCCCGGACTAGCGGGAACTACGAGCAGTACTTC
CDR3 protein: CSARTSGNYEQYF

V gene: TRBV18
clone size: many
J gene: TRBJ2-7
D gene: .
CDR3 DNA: TGTGCCAGCTCCCGAGGGGGGGGCGCGACCTACGAGCAGTACTTC
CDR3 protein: CASSRGGGATYEQYF

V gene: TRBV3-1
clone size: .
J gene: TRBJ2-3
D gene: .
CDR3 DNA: TGTGCCAGCAGCCCTAACGGACTTATAACTAGCACAGATACGCAGTATTTT
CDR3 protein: CASSPNGLITSTDTQYF

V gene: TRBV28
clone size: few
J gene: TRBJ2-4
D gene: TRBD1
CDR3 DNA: TGTGCCACCTCCCATACAGGGGAAGCCAAAAACATTCAGTACTTC
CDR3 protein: CATSHTGEAKNIQYF

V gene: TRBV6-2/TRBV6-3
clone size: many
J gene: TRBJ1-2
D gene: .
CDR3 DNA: TGTGCCACGGGAGGTAACTATGGCTACACCTTC
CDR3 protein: CATGGNYGYTF

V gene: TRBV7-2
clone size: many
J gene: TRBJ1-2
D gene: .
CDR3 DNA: TGTGCCAGCAGCTTAGTTTGGGGGGCATTGTACTATGGCTACACCTTC
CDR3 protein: CASSLVWGALYYGYTF

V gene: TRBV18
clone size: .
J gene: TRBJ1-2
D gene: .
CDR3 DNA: TGTGCCAGCTCACTTGACAGTTATGACTACACCTTC
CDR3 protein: CASSLDSYDYTF

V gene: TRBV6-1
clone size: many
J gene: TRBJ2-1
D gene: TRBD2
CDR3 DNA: TGTGCCAGCAGCCCGGGAGGGCCATTGAATGAGCAGTTCTTC
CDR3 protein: CASSPGGPLNEQFF

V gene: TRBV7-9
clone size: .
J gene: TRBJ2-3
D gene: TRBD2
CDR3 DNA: TGTGCCAGCAGCCACCTGGGGGGGATAGATACGCAGTATTTT
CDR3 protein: CASSHLGGIDTQYF

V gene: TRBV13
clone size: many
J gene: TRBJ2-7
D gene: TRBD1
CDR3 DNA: TGTGCCAGCAGCAACCGGGACAGGGCCTACGAGCAGTACTTC
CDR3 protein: CASSNRDRAYEQYF

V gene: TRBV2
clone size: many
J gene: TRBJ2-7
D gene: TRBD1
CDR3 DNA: TGTGCCAGCAAGGGGACGGGGACAGATGAACGCGAGCAGTACTTC
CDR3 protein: CASKGTGTDEREQYF

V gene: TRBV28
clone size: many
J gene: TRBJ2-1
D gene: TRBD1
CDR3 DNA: TGTGCCGGAGGACAGGGGTCCCACAATGAGCAGTTCTTC
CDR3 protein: CAGGQGSHNEQFF

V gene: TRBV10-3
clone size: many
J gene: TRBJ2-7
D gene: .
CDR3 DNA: TGTGCCATCAGTGAGTCGAAACTAGGCTCGAACTACGAGCAGTACTTC
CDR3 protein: CAISESKLGSNYEQYF

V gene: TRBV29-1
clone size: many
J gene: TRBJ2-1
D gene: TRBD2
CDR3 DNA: TGCAGCGCCAGACTAGCGGGCCGTGAGCAGTTCTTC
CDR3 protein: CSARLAGREQFF

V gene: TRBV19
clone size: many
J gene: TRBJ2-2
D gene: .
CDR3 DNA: TGTGCCAGTAGTATAGGCCTGTCCAGGCTCGGCGGGGAGCTGTTTTTT
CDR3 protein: CASSIGLSRLGGELFF

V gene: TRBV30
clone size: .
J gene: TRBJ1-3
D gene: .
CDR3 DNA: TGTGCCTGGAACGGCCAGGGGATTGGAAACACCATATATTTT
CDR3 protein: CAWNGQGIGNTIYF

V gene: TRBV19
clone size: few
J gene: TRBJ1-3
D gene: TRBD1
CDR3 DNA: TGTGCCAGTACCTTAGACAGGGGGCAAGGAAACACCATATATTTT
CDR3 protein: CASTLDRGQGNTIYF

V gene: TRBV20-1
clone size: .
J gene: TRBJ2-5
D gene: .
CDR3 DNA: TGCAGTGCTAGAGTTGGTTTCCGGTTCCAAGAGACCCAGTACTTC
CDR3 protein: CSARVGFRFQETQYF

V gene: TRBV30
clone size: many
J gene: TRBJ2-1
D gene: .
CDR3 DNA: TGTGCCTGGAGTGTAACCAATGAGCAGTTCTTC
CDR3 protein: CAWSVTNEQFF

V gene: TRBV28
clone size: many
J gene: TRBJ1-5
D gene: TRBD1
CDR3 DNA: TGTGCCAGCAGTCCCCAAGGACAGGCAATCAATCAGCCCCAGCATTTT
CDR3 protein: CASSPQGQAINQPQHF

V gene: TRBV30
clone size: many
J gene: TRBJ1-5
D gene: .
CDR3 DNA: TGTGCCTGGAGGGGCGCAGGGGATCAGCCCCAGCATTTT
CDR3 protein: CAWRGAGDQPQHF

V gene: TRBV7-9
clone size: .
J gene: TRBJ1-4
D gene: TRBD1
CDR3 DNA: TGTGCCAGCAGCTTAGCCGGACAGGTTAGCGAAAAACTGTTTTTT
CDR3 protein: CASSLAGQVSEKLFF